Listed below are T cell receptor beta chains from one sample, sequenced in a study of blood T cell repertoires in COVID-19. Assay used: immunoSEQ multiplex PCR; TCRdb lists only in-frame clones, some missing. The table shows roughly 92,000 clones, with more than 75% occurring only once. The sequencing input was peripheral blood. The source of these receptors is a woman aged 80 or over with acute or convalescent COVID-19. The CDR3 runs from the conserved cysteine through the conserved F or W. A D gene is named only where the DNA matches it firmly. Size is stated for part of the rows, as once, few or many counts, or as a class when the clone is expanded.

>15|TRBV5-1|-|TRBD2|TRBJ2-1
TGCGCCAGCAGCTTGACTAGCGGACCGAACAATGAGCAGTTCTTC
CASSLTSGPNNEQFF
>14|TRBV9|-|-|TRBJ2-1
TGTGCCAGCAGCCGAGGCGGGTTATACAATGAACAGTTCTTC
CASSRGGLYNEQFF
>17|TRBV7-6|-|TRBD2|TRBJ2-5
TGTGCCAGCAGCTTAGTACCCCCTAGCGGGGCTCAAGAGACCCAGTACTTC
CASSLVPPSGAQETQYF
>14|TRBV7-3|-|-|TRBJ2-3
TGTGCCAGCAGCCAAGGGAGGTTCACAGATACGCAGTATTTT
CASSQGRFTDTQYF
>16|TRBV9|once|TRBD2|TRBJ2-3
TGTGCCAGCAGCGTAGATCCAGCGGGAGCCCCAGATACGCAGTATTTT
CASSVDPAGAPDTQYF
>16|TRBV5-4|-|TRBD2|TRBJ2-5
TGTGCCAGCAGCGTGGAGGCCAGCGGGAGAACGGAGACCCAGTACTTC
CASSVEASGRTETQYF
>13|TRBV27|-|-|TRBJ2-5
TGTGCCAGCAGTTTGACAGACGGAGAGACCCAGTACTTC
CASSLTDGETQYF
>14|TRBV3-1/TRBV3-2|-|-|TRBJ2-1
TGTGCCAGCAGCCAATCACTTTTCTACAATGAGCAGTTCTTC
CASSQSLFYNEQFF
>14|TRBV19|-|TRBD2|TRBJ2-1
TGTGCCAGTAGTATCGCTAGCGGGAGCTATGAGCAGTTCTTC
CASSIASGSYEQFF
>15|TRBV5-1|-|-|TRBJ2-1
TGCGCCAGCAGCCAACTCGGACAGTCCTACAATGAGCAGTTCTTC
CASSQLGQSYNEQFF
>17|TRBV14|-|-|TRBJ1-3
TGTGCCAGCAGCCCCGGAGGGCAGAAGAGCTCTGGAAACACCATATATTTT
CASSPGGQKSSGNTIYF
>12|TRBV27|-|-|TRBJ2-1
TGTGCCAGCAGTCTCCCTGGCAAAGAGCAGTTCTTC
CASSLPGKEQFF
>16|TRBV27|-|-|TRBJ2-4
TGTGCCAGCAGTTCAGTACAGGCCTTAGCCAAAAACATTCAGTACTTC
CASSSVQALAKNIQYF
>11|TRBV3-1/TRBV3-2|-|-|TRBJ2-1
TGTGCCAGCAGCCTACGGGATGAGCAGTTCTTC
CASSLRDEQFF
>16|TRBV3-1/TRBV3-2|-|-|TRBJ1-6
TGTGCCAGCAGCCAAGTTGGTAACAGCGGGAGATCACCCCTCCACTTT
CASSQVGNSGRSPLHF
>14|TRBV7-9|-|-|TRBJ1-1
TGTGCCAGCAGCTTAAAGACTGTGAACACTGAAGCTTTCTTT
CASSLKTVNTEAFF
>14|TRBV19|-|TRBD2|TRBJ2-3
TGTGCCACGGGGGCGGGGGGCCGCACAGATACGCAGTATTTT
CATGAGGRTDTQYF
>13|TRBV4-3|-|-|TRBJ2-7
TGCGCCAGCAGCCACGGTAGAGGGAAAGAGCAGTACTTC
CASSHGRGKEQYF
>14|TRBV18|-|TRBD1|TRBJ1-6
TGTGCCAGCTCATCCGACAGGGGGCCTTCACCCCTCCACTTT
CASSSDRGPSPLHF
>13|TRBV18|-|-|TRBJ2-1
TGTGCCAGCTCACCCCTCGACGGGAATGAGCAGTTCTTC
CASSPLDGNEQFF
>15|TRBV7-9|-|TRBD2|TRBJ2-5
TGTGCCAGCAGCTTAGAAGGTAGCGGGGGAGAGACCCAGTACTTC
CASSLEGSGGETQYF
>14|TRBV6-4|-|-|TRBJ1-1
TGTGCCAGCAGACTAGACCAGAGGAACACTGAAGCTTTCTTT
CASRLDQRNTEAFF
>14|TRBV10-3|-|-|TRBJ2-2
TGTGCCATCAGTACGGGACTCTCCACCGGGGAGCTGTTTTTT
CAISTGLSTGELFF
>16|TRBV5-1|-|TRBD1|TRBJ1-3
TGCGCCAGCAGCTTGGAGGGGGCCCTCTCTGGAAACACCATATATTTT
CASSLEGALSGNTIYF
>15|TRBV6-5|-|TRBD2|TRBJ2-3
TGTGCCAGCAGCAGAGCTCGGGGGGTGACAGATACGCAGTATTTT
CASSRARGVTDTQYF
>14|TRBV6-6|-|TRBD1|TRBJ1-4
TGTGCCAGCGTTCAAGGGGGCGCGAATGAAAAACTGTTTTTT
CASVQGGANEKLFF
>18|TRBV5-6|few|-|TRBJ1-6
TGTGCCAGCAGCCCTTTGGGGGGTCGGTACCGGGGGAATTCACCCCTCCACTTT
CASSPLGGRYRGNSPLHF
>18|TRBV4-2|once|-|TRBJ2-5
TGTGCCAGCAGCCAACTGCCCGTTTCCTCACTTAACCAAGAGACCCAGTACTTC
CASSQLPVSSLNQETQYF
>15|TRBV10-3|-|TRBD1|TRBJ1-4
TGTGCCATCAGTGAGGAAGGGGGCGCTTGGGAAAAACTGTTTTTT
CAISEEGGAWEKLFF
>17|TRBV15|-|-|TRBJ1-1
TGTGCCACCAGCAGAGATGTAAGAGCCCCGGGGAACACTGAAGCTTTCTTT
CATSRDVRAPGNTEAFF
>15|TRBV27|-|TRBD1|TRBJ1-2
TGTGCCAGCAGCCCGAGGACAGGGGGAAACTATGGCTACACCTTC
CASSPRTGGNYGYTF
>15|TRBV2|-|-|TRBJ1-6
TGTGCCAGCAGTGATCAGGCAGGGTCGGCTTCACCCCTCCACTTT
CASSDQAGSASPLHF
>15|TRBV4-1|-|-|TRBJ1-1
TGCGCCAGCAGCCAAGTAGGTAGGATAGCAACTGAAGCTTTCTTT
CASSQVGRIATEAFF
>14|TRBV29-1|-|-|TRBJ2-5
TGCAGCGTTCGTCCAGGGAAAGGGTCGGAGACCCAGTACTTC
CSVRPGKGSETQYF
>14|TRBV3-1/TRBV3-2|once|-|TRBJ2-1
TGTGCCAGCAGCCAAGATGGGCTAGCAAATGAGCAGTTCTTC
CASSQDGLANEQFF
>19|TRBV7-2|-|TRBD2|TRBJ2-7
TGTGCCAGCAGCTTAGGAGGTGGCCTGTCTAGCGGGGGGCGAGACGAGCAGTACTTC
CASSLGGGLSSGGRDEQYF
>15|TRBV6-1|few|TRBD1|TRBJ2-1
TGTGCCAGCAGTGAACCCGGGACAGGTAACAATGAGCAGTTCTTC
CASSEPGTGNNEQFF
>15|TRBV4-2|-|-|TRBJ1-5
TGTGCCAGCAGCCAAGAGTACCAGGGAAATCAGCCCCAGCATTTT
CASSQEYQGNQPQHF
>17|TRBV7-8|-|TRBD2|TRBJ2-2
TGTGCCAGCAGCTTGACTAGCGGGATCGCGAACACCGGGGAGCTGTTTTTT
CASSLTSGIANTGELFF
>15|TRBV24-1|-|TRBD1|TRBJ2-2
TGTGCCACCAGTGATGGACAGGGTATGACCGGGGAGCTGTTTTTT
CATSDGQGMTGELFF
>17|TRBV13|-|-|TRBJ1-2
TGTGCCAGCAGCCCTTCGGGTCTGGCAGGGGCTAACTATGGCTACACCTTC
CASSPSGLAGANYGYTF
>15|TRBV9|-|-|TRBJ1-4
TGTGCCAGCAGCGTGGGGGACACTGCTAATGAAAAACTGTTTTTT
CASSVGDTANEKLFF
>15|TRBV28|-|TRBD1|TRBJ1-5
TGTGCCAGCAGTTCGGGACAGGGGGCGCGGCAGCCCCAGCATTTT
CASSSGQGARQPQHF
>13|TRBV19|-|TRBD2|TRBJ2-3
TGTGCCAGTAGGGGACTAGCGGGAGATACGCAGTATTTT
CASRGLAGDTQYF
>16|TRBV7-8|-|TRBD2|TRBJ2-2
TGTGCCAGCAGTACCCGGGGGGTGAGGGACACCGGGGAGCTGTTTTTT
CASSTRGVRDTGELFF